The next 18 T cell receptor beta chains were all read from a single sample in a study of T-cell reconstitution after alpha-beta-depleted transplantation in children. The library targeted TCRbeta and was prepared with unique molecular identifiers. Each CDR3 protein gets one entry after TCRdb re-called the PCR reads with MiXCR. The sample has 150,000 to 250,000 distinct CDR3 sequences, around 5.9% seen once. Here the sequenced sample was PBMCs, taken before TCRalphabeta/CD19-depleted stem cell transplant. These receptors all come from a girl under three years old with combined immunodeficiency, due to receive a stem cell transplant.

This clonotype was found a few times. The chain carries TRBV24-1 and TRBJ2-5; 11 nucleotides agree with TRBD2. CDR1 and CDR2 from the germline V gene are KGHDR and SFDVKD. This CDR3 spans 16 amino acids. V shed 3 bases, J shed 3 bases, and the junction held 5 bases outside the gene matches. DNA for the CDR3: TGTGCCACCAGTGATCCGACTAGCGGGGTTGAAGAGACCCAGTACTTC. Translation: CATSDPTSGVEETQYF.

This clonotype occurred once. V usage is TRBV5-1 and J usage is TRBJ2-3, with 12 positions matching TRBD2. The V gene's germline CDR1 is SGHRS and CDR2 YFSETQ. V lost 4 bases and J lost 3; bases outside the gene matches: 9. CDR3 length: 17 residues. CDR3 DNA sequence: TGCGCCAGCAGCGCCCCTAGCGGGAGGGCCGGTACAGATACGCAGTATTTT. It encodes CASSAPSGRAGTDTQYF.

This clonotype has at least ten counts. J is TRBJ1-1 and V is TRBV29-1, with 7 bases identical to TRBD1. After removal of 4 bases from V and 2 bases from J, the junction contained 19 bases not matched to a gene. The CDR3 loop spans 18 amino acids. Germline assignment: CDR1 SQVTM and CDR2 ANQGSEA. CDR3 nucleotide sequence: TGCAGCGTTGTAGAAGACAGGGAGGTTTGGAGTGGTAACACTGAAGCTTTCTTT. Residues: CSVVEDREVWSGNTEAFF.

This clonotype was recorded many times. This sequence joins TRBV27 and TRBJ2-7; D uncertain. V was trimmed by 3 bases and J by 2 bases, leaving 11 bases between them. The CDR3 has 14 residues. Germline CDR1 and CDR2: MNHEY and SMNVEV (reference sequence). CDR3 DNA sequence: TGTGCCAGCAGTTTTAAGGGCCTGACCTACGAGCAGTACTTC. It translates to CASSFKGLTYEQYF.

There are many counts of this clonotype. V and J are TRBV29-1 and TRBJ2-2; D remains unclear. The CDR3 loop spans 12 amino acids. Trimming cost V 3 bases and J 3 bases, with 5 bases left between them. CDR1 is SQVTM, CDR2 ANQGSEA, per germline. The CDR3 bases are TGCAGCGTTGAGGCAGACACCGGGGAGCTGTTTTTT. Protein sequence: CSVEADTGELFF.

This clonotype has a count of ten or more. CDR3 in DNA: TGTGCCAGCAGTTTTGGTATCAATGAGCAGTTCTTC. Translating it yields CASSFGINEQFF. The chain has TRBV12-3 or TRBV12-4 and TRBJ2-1; no reliable D call. The length of the CDR3 is 12 residues. Trimming stripped 3 bases from V and 6 bases from J, with 6 bases between.

This clonotype was seen many times. This sequence joins TRBV20-1 and TRBJ2-7; D might be TRBD2 (6 bases). Trimming took off 5 bases at V and 2 bases at J, with 16 bases between the two ends. The CDR3 covers 14 residues. Germline V CDR1 and CDR2: DFQATT, SNEGSKA (reference sequence). The CDR3 loop is CSAEIAEDTYEQYF. For the CDR3, the DNA is TGCAGTGCTGAGATAGCGGAGGATACCTACGAGCAGTACTTC.

This clonotype was counted at least ten times. This chain uses TRBV24-1 with TRBJ2-2; no clear D gene. CDR3 length equals 14 residues. Germline CDR1 reads KGHDR; CDR2 reads SFDVKD. V lost 9 bases and J lost 6, with 16 bases in between. DNA for the CDR3: TGTGCCACCTCCCCGGATGGGTGGCCCGGGGAGCTGTTTTTT. Residues: CATSPDGWPGELFF.

Ten or more counts support this clonotype. The chain combines TRBV9 with TRBJ2-1; no definite D call. The ends were cut back, 0 bases at V and 7 bases at J, with 17 bases in the middle. Germline lookup yields CDR1 SGDLS and CDR2 YYNGEE. The length of the CDR3 is 16 residues. The CDR3 region is CASSVDDRALGNEQFF. The CDR3, as DNA: TGTGCCAGCAGCGTAGACGATAGGGCCCTTGGAAATGAGCAGTTCTTC.

This clonotype was found many times. V is TRBV20-1 and J is TRBJ1-4; D uncertain. This CDR3 region has 13 residues. V dropped 3 bases and J dropped 2 bases, with 7 bases sitting between them. CDR1 is DFQATT, CDR2 SNEGSKA, per germline (reference sequence). CDR3 in DNA: TGCAGTGCTAGGCCGGTTACTAATGAAAAACTGTTTTTT. Translation gives CSARPVTNEKLFF.

This clonotype was found many times. The rearrangement joins TRBV12-3 or TRBV12-4 to TRBJ2-1, with D hard to call. With 5 bases removed from V and 3 bases from J, the gap between germline ends came to 23 bases. CDR3 length equals 18 residues. The CDR3 region has the DNA TGTGCCAGCAGTCCCCTGGCCTCGGGCGCCCACTTCTACAATGAGCAGTTCTTC. Its protein is CASSPLASGAHFYNEQFF.

There are many counts of this clonotype. V usage is TRBV12-3 or TRBV12-4 and J usage is TRBJ1-4, with D possibly TRBD1 on 5 matching bases. The CDR3 is 15 amino acids. V was trimmed by 3 bases and J by 6 bases, leaving 14 bases between them. In nucleotides, the CDR3 is TGTGCCAGCAGTTTGAGGGACTCACTCCATGAAAAACTGTTTTTT. Protein product: CASSLRDSLHEKLFF.

This clonotype has a count of ten or more. The chain is built from TRBV6-1 and TRBJ2-7, with a weak D call TRBD2 (6 bases). The CDR3 has 14 residues. Trimming left V 7 bases short and J 2 bases short, with 15 bases between. The V gene's germline CDR1 is MNHNS and CDR2 SASEGT. CDR3 amino acids: CASNLSGRTYEQYF. The CDR3 DNA follows: TGTGCCAGCAACCTTAGCGGTCGGACCTACGAGCAGTACTTC.

In this sample, this clonotype turned up many times. The genes are TRBV3-1 and TRBJ1-1; TRBD1 matches at 8 bases. Germline V gives CDR1 LGHDT, CDR2 YNNKEL (reference sequence). The CDR3 has 16 amino acids. After removal of 5 bases from V and 3 bases from J, the junction contained 11 bases not matched to a gene. The CDR3 region has the DNA TGTGCCAGCAGCTACGGACAGGGTAGTAGAGACACTGAAGCTTTCTTT. This translates into CASSYGQGSRDTEAFF.

Ten or more counts support this clonotype. This chain uses TRBV7-9 with TRBJ2-7; a weak D match, TRBD1 (6 bases). The germline CDR1 and CDR2 sequences are SEHNR and FQNEAQ (reference sequence). V shed 3 bases and J shed 7 bases, with 13 bases lying between them. CDR3 length equals 13 residues. CDR3 sequence reads: CASSFSGAEEQYF. As DNA, the CDR3 is TGTGCCAGCAGCTTTTCAGGGGCAGAAGAGCAGTACTTC. The full variable domain, with the rest looked up from reference TRBV7-9 and TRBJ2-7, is DTGVSQNPRHKITKRGQNVTFRCDPISEHNRLYWYRQTLGQGPEFLTYFQNEAQLEKSRLLSDRFSAERPKGSFSTLEIQRTEQGDSAMYLCASSFSGAEEQYFGPGTRLTVT.

This clonotype occurred many times. An end of the junction differs from the germline gene, which may be a read error. The genes are TRBV7-7 and TRBJ2-2; D is unclear. This CDR3 comprises 13 residues. Germline values: CDR1 SSHAT, CDR2 FNYEAQ (reference sequence). The CDR3, as DNA: TGTGCTAGCAGCTTTACTATCCCCGGGGAGCTGTTTTTT. Its translation: CASSFTIPGELFF. The full variable domain, with the rest looked up from reference TRBV7-7 and TRBJ2-2, is GAGVSQSPRYKVTKRGQDVTLRCDPISSHATLYWYQQALGQGPEFLTYFNYEAQPDKSGLPSDRFSAERPEGSISTLTIQRTEQRDSAMYRCASSFTIPGELFFGEGSRLTVL.

This clonotype was recorded many times. The junction differs from germline at one of its ends, possibly a read error. The CDR3 spells CSARGTGAQDTQCF. For the CDR3, the DNA is TGCAGTGCTAGAGGGACAGGGGCACAAGATACGCAGTGTTTT. The gene calls are TRBV20-1 and TRBJ2-3; 9 bases map to TRBD1. This CDR3 is 14 amino acids long. Germline assignment: CDR1 DFQATT and CDR2 SNEGSKA (reference sequence).

This clonotype came up many times. This sequence joins TRBV5-5 and TRBJ2-1, with TRBD2 matching 9 bases. CDR1 SGHKS and CDR2 YYEKEE come from the germline V gene (reference sequence). The ends lost 0 bases at V and 3 bases at J; junction bases unmatched: 4. The CDR3 covers 16 residues. The CDR3 loop is CASSLGASGIYNEQFF. In nucleotides, the CDR3 is TGTGCCAGCAGCTTGGGAGCTAGCGGGATCTACAATGAGCAGTTCTTC.